This T cell receptor beta chain was identified in a study of control samples from healthy donors and cancer patients. Only in-frame clones appear in the TCRdb table, and some are missing; sequencing was by immunoSEQ multiplex PCR. Of about 150,000 clones detected, 90% to 95% appear once; the ten largest clones hold approximately 1.5%. This CDR3 contains 14 residues. From germline, CDR1 is KGHSH and CDR2 LQKENI. Trimming cost V 3 bases and J 8 bases, with 14 bases left between them. The chain is built from TRBV18 and TRBJ2-1, with a weak D call TRBD1 (6 bases). This clonotype was sampled from a woman aged 18-35 years in good health. Source material: blood. CDR3 protein: CASSPNTGSDEQFF. Here the CDR3 DNA reads TGTGCCAGCTCACCCAATACAGGGAGCGATGAGCAGTTCTTC.